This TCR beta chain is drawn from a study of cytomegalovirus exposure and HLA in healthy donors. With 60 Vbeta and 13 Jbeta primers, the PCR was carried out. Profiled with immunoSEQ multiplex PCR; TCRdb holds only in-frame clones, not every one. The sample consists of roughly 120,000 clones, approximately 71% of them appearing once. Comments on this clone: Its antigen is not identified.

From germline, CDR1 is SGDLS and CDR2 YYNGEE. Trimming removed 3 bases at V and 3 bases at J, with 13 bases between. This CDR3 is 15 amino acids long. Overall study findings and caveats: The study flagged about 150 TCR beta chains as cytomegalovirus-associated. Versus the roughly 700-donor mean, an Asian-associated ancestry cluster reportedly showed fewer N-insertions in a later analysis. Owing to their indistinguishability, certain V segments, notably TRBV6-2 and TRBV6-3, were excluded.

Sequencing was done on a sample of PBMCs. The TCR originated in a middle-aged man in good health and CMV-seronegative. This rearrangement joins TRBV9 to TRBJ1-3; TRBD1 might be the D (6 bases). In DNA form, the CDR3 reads TGTGCCAGCAGCGAACAGGGATCGCGTGGAAACACCATATATTTT. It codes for CASSEQGSRGNTIYF.